The clone carrying this TCR beta chain was observed a handful of times. Its cognate antigen is unknown. The sample originates from a study of Graves' ophthalmopathy and Graves' hyperthyroidism. Study-level findings and limits: As the model predicted ophthalmopathy progression, it achieved a sensitivity of 70.59% and a specificity of roughly 73%. Blood also contained most of the expanded thyroid clonotypes above 0.001 frequency.

CDR3 regions of TCR beta were amplified from RNA transcripts. In the first round, RT-PCR was carried out with HTBI primers, and a multiplex PCR formed the second round. TCRdb re-called the multiplex PCR reads with MiXCR, one entry per CDR3 protein. In the table there are some 360,000 distinct CDR3 sequences, about 18% of which are singletons. The CDR3 has 15 amino acids. CDR1 is SGHDT, CDR2 YYEEEE, per germline. Deletions cut 0 bases from V and 1 base from J, with 10 bases between. The clonotype comes from an adult woman with stable Graves' hyperthyroidism. The rearrangement uses TRBV5-6 and TRBJ1-1; the D is unclear. Sample: peripheral blood. The CDR3 region is CASSLGPGGNTEAFF. Here the CDR3 DNA reads TGTGCCAGCAGCTTGGGCCCAGGCGGGAACACTGAAGCTTTCTTT.